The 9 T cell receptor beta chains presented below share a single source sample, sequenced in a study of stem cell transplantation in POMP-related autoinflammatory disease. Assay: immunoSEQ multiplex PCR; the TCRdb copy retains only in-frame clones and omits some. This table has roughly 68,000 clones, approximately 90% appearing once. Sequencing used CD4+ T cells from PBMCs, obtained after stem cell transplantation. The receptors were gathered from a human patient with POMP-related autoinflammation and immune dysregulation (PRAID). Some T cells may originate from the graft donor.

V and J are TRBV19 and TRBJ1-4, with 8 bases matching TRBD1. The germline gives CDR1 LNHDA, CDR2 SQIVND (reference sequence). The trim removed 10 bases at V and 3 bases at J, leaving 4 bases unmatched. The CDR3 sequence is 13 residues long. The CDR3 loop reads CATGTGPNEKLFF. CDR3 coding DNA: TGTGCCACCGGGACAGGTCCTAATGAAAAACTGTTTTTT.

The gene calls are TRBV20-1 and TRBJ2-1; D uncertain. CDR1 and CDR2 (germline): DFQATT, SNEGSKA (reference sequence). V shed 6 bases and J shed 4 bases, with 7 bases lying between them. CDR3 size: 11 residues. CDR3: CSARMYNEQFF. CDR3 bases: TGCAGTGCAAGGATGTACAATGAGCAGTTCTTC.

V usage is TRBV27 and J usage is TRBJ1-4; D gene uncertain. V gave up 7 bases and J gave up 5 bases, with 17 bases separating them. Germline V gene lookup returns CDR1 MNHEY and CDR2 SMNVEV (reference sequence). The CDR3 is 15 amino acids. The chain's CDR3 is CASMGFGLGNEKLFF. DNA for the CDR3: TGTGCCAGCATGGGTTTCGGGTTAGGAAATGAAAAACTGTTTTTT.

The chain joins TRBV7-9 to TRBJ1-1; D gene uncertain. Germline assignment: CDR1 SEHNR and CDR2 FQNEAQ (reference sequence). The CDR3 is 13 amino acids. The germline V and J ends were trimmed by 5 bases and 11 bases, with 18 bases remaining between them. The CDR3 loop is CASSLEVESPAFF. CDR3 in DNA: TGTGCCAGCAGCCTAGAAGTGGAATCCCCCGCTTTCTTT.

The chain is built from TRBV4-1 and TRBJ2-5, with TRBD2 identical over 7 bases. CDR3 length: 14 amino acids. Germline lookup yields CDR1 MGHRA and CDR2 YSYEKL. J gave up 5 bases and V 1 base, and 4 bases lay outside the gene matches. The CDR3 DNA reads TGCGCCAGCAGCCAAGGACTAGCCGGTGAGACCCAGTACTTC. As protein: CASSQGLAGETQYF.

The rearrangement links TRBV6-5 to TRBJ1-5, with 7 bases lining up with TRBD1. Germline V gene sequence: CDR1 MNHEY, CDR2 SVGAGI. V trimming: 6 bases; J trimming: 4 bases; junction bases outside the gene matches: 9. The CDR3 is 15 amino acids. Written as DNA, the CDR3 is TGTGCCAGCAGCTCGACTGGGACAGAAAATCAGCCCCAGCATTTT. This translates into CASSSTGTENQPQHF.

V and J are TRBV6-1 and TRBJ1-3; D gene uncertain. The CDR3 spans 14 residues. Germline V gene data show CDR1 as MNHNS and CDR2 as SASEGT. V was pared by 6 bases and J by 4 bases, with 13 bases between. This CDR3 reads CASRPPREGNTIYF. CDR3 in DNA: TGTGCCAGCAGGCCTCCACGGGAAGGAAACACCATATATTTT.

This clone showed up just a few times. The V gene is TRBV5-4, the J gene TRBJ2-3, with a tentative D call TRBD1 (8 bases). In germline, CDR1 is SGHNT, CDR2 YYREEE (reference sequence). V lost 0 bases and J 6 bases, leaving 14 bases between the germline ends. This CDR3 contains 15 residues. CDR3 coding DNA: TGTGCCAGCAGCTTGGAACAGGGGGGGGCCGATACGCAGTATTTT. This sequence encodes CASSLEQGGADTQYF.

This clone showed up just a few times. The CDR3 nucleotides are TGTGCCAGCAGCTTGATCGGTAGTGGCTACACCTTC. Translation gives CASSLIGSGYTF. The chain employs TRBV5-8 and TRBJ1-2; D call uncertain. CDR1 and CDR2 (germline): SGHTS, YDEGEE. This CDR3 has 12 amino acids. Deletions cut 1 base from V and 7 bases from J, with 8 bases between.